A selection of T cell receptor beta chains follows, all from one sample in a study of T-cell memory formation after mild COVID-19. TCRdb independently ran MiXCR on the 5' RACE reads; one entry per CDR3 protein. In the table there are tens of thousands of distinct CDR3 sequences, approximately 16% of which are singletons. Source material: PBMCs or a T cell subset sorted from them (not recorded which). Source of these receptors: an adult woman who had mild COVID-19 (a few samples of this study predate the infection). Cell type and time point are not known. Each CDR3 is given with its conserved first and last residue. Each record gives: J gene, D gene, V gene, clone size, CDR3 DNA, CDR3 protein. A D gene is named only where the DNA matches it firmly. Part of the rows lack a size; the others show once, few, many or a class for expanded clones.

j_gene: TRBJ2-2; d_gene: NA; v_gene: TRBV24-1; abundance: few; CDR3nt: TGTGCCACCAGTGATTTCATCGGGAATAGCGGGGAGCTGTTTTTT; CDR3aa: CATSDFIGNSGELFF
j_gene: TRBJ1-3; d_gene: TRBD1; v_gene: TRBV6-5; abundance: NA; CDR3nt: TGTGCCAGCAGGGACAGGTCTTACTCTGGAAACACCATATATTTT; CDR3aa: CASRDRSYSGNTIYF
j_gene: TRBJ2-3; d_gene: NA; v_gene: TRBV5-4; abundance: NA; CDR3nt: TGTGCCAGCAGCTTGGCGATCGGGGGCTACACAGATACGCAGTATTTT; CDR3aa: CASSLAIGGYTDTQYF
j_gene: TRBJ2-2; d_gene: NA; v_gene: TRBV29-1; abundance: NA; CDR3nt: TGCAGCTTTGACAACACCGGGGAGCTGTTTTTT; CDR3aa: CSFDNTGELFF
j_gene: TRBJ2-7; d_gene: NA; v_gene: TRBV5-1; abundance: few; CDR3nt: TGCGCCAGCAGTGGGGCCATAGCCTACGAGCAGTACTTC; CDR3aa: CASSGAIAYEQYF
j_gene: TRBJ2-1; d_gene: TRBD2; v_gene: TRBV27; abundance: few; CDR3nt: TGTGCCAGCAGTTTACGGCGGGAGTACAATGAGCAGTTCTTC; CDR3aa: CASSLRREYNEQFF
j_gene: TRBJ2-3; d_gene: TRBD1; v_gene: TRBV20-1; abundance: few; CDR3nt: TGCAGTGCTAGACAGGACAGGGGTCTCACAGATACGCAGTATTTT; CDR3aa: CSARQDRGLTDTQYF
j_gene: TRBJ2-5; d_gene: TRBD1; v_gene: TRBV6-5; abundance: NA; CDR3nt: TGTGCCAGCAGTAACATTCAGGGGGCATCGGAGACCCAGTACTTC; CDR3aa: CASSNIQGASETQYF
j_gene: TRBJ1-1; d_gene: NA; v_gene: TRBV5-8; abundance: few; CDR3nt: TGTGCCAGCAGCTTGGCTGCGGGTTTCACTGAAGCTTTCTTT; CDR3aa: CASSLAAGFTEAFF
j_gene: TRBJ2-3; d_gene: NA; v_gene: TRBV2; abundance: NA; CDR3nt: TGTGCCTACTCCGGGACACCAGACACAGATACGCAGTATTTT; CDR3aa: CAYSGTPDTDTQYF
j_gene: TRBJ2-7; d_gene: NA; v_gene: TRBV12-3/TRBV12-4; abundance: NA; CDR3nt: TGTGCCAGCAGCTTCGACGGCTACGAGCAGTACTTC; CDR3aa: CASSFDGYEQYF
j_gene: TRBJ2-1; d_gene: TRBD2; v_gene: TRBV4-2; abundance: few; CDR3nt: TGTGCCAGCAGCCAAGACGCGGCTAGCGGGGGGTACAATGAGCAGTTCTTC; CDR3aa: CASSQDAASGGYNEQFF
j_gene: TRBJ2-1; d_gene: TRBD1; v_gene: TRBV29-1; abundance: few; CDR3nt: TGCAGCGTTGATATCGCAGGGGGTAGAGTCGATGAGCAGTTCTTC; CDR3aa: CSVDIAGGRVDEQFF
j_gene: TRBJ2-2; d_gene: NA; v_gene: TRBV5-6; abundance: few; CDR3nt: TGTGCCAGCAGCTTGGGGTCGGGACTTACCGGGGAGCTGTTTTTT; CDR3aa: CASSLGSGLTGELFF
j_gene: TRBJ2-5; d_gene: TRBD1; v_gene: TRBV5-1; abundance: few; CDR3nt: TGCGCCAGCAGCCCAGACGACAGGGGTCAGGGAGAGACCCAGTACTTC; CDR3aa: CASSPDDRGQGETQYF
j_gene: TRBJ1-1; d_gene: TRBD1; v_gene: TRBV5-6; abundance: few; CDR3nt: TGTGCCAGCAGCCGTAGGACAGGGCCGAACACTGAAGCTTTCTTT; CDR3aa: CASSRRTGPNTEAFF
j_gene: TRBJ2-1; d_gene: TRBD2; v_gene: TRBV27; abundance: few; CDR3nt: TGTGCCAGCAGTCTTACCGGGACTAGCGGGAGAATAAGGAAGACGGATGAGCAGTTCTTC; CDR3aa: CASSLTGTSGRIRKTDEQFF
j_gene: TRBJ2-1; d_gene: NA; v_gene: TRBV7-9; abundance: NA; CDR3nt: TGTGCCAGCAGCGCTCCTGGGACACAATACAATGAGCAGTTCTTC; CDR3aa: CASSAPGTQYNEQFF
j_gene: TRBJ1-2; d_gene: NA; v_gene: TRBV21-1; abundance: NA; CDR3nt: TGTGCCAGCAGTAGTAATCAGGGGATGAGGAACTATGGCTACACCTTC; CDR3aa: CASSSNQGMRNYGYTF
j_gene: TRBJ2-1; d_gene: NA; v_gene: TRBV20-1; abundance: NA; CDR3nt: TGCAGTGCTAGAGTGGGGGGTGAGCAGTTCTTC; CDR3aa: CSARVGGEQFF
j_gene: TRBJ2-7; d_gene: NA; v_gene: TRBV2; abundance: NA; CDR3nt: TGTGCCAGCAGTGATCCGAGCAGGGGCTACGAGCAGTACTTC; CDR3aa: CASSDPSRGYEQYF
j_gene: TRBJ2-7; d_gene: TRBD1; v_gene: TRBV20-1; abundance: NA; CDR3nt: TGCAGTGCTAGTGCCGGGACAGGGTTGGAGGAGCAGTACTTC; CDR3aa: CSASAGTGLEEQYF
j_gene: TRBJ2-1; d_gene: NA; v_gene: TRBV4-1; abundance: NA; CDR3nt: TGCGCCAGCAGCCAAGTGGGGAATGAGCAGTTCTTC; CDR3aa: CASSQVGNEQFF
j_gene: TRBJ2-7; d_gene: NA; v_gene: TRBV7-9; abundance: NA; CDR3nt: TGTGCCAGCAGCTACACCCCCGCGGAAATGTACGAGCAGTACTTC; CDR3aa: CASSYTPAEMYEQYF
j_gene: TRBJ2-7; d_gene: TRBD1; v_gene: TRBV29-1; abundance: few; CDR3nt: TGCAGCGTTGAAGATGGGGGCCCCGGGACAGGGGAATACGAGCAGTACTTC; CDR3aa: CSVEDGGPGTGEYEQYF
j_gene: TRBJ2-3; d_gene: NA; v_gene: TRBV12-3/TRBV12-4; abundance: few; CDR3nt: TGTGCCAGCAGTCCGGGAGTTGCAGATACGCAGTATTTT; CDR3aa: CASSPGVADTQYF
j_gene: TRBJ2-7; d_gene: NA; v_gene: TRBV4-1; abundance: NA; CDR3nt: TGCGCCAGCAGCCAAGTCGTTAACACACGAACCTACGAGCAGTACTTC; CDR3aa: CASSQVVNTRTYEQYF
j_gene: TRBJ2-4; d_gene: TRBD2; v_gene: TRBV9; abundance: few; CDR3nt: TGTGCCAGCAGCGAGGGCGGGGGGGCCGGTAACATTCAGTACTTC; CDR3aa: CASSEGGGAGNIQYF
j_gene: TRBJ2-3; d_gene: NA; v_gene: TRBV5-6; abundance: few; CDR3nt: TGTGCCAGCAGCTTCGGCGGGAGCACAGATACGCAGTATTTT; CDR3aa: CASSFGGSTDTQYF
j_gene: TRBJ2-3; d_gene: TRBD2; v_gene: TRBV5-5; abundance: NA; CDR3nt: TGTGCCAGCAGCTTGGTTCTAGCGGGAGGTGGTGATACGCAGTATTTT; CDR3aa: CASSLVLAGGGDTQYF
j_gene: TRBJ2-5; d_gene: NA; v_gene: TRBV7-9; abundance: few; CDR3nt: TGTGCCAGCAGCTTAGCGGGGAAAGAGACCCAGTACTTC; CDR3aa: CASSLAGKETQYF
j_gene: TRBJ2-1; d_gene: NA; v_gene: TRBV5-1; abundance: few; CDR3nt: TGCGCCAGCAGCCCCCATCCCGAAGAGACTAGCAATGAGCAGTTCTTC; CDR3aa: CASSPHPEETSNEQFF
j_gene: TRBJ2-7; d_gene: NA; v_gene: TRBV7-9; abundance: NA; CDR3nt: TGTGCCAGCAGCACGGGACACTATGAGGAGCAGTACTTC; CDR3aa: CASSTGHYEEQYF
j_gene: TRBJ1-5; d_gene: NA; v_gene: TRBV20-1; abundance: few; CDR3nt: TGCAGTGCTAGTATTCCAGAGGAGTTTGGTCAGCCCCAGCATTTT; CDR3aa: CSASIPEEFGQPQHF
j_gene: TRBJ2-5; d_gene: NA; v_gene: TRBV7-9; abundance: NA; CDR3nt: TGTGCCAGCAGCATCTTCCAGGGCGGACAACTGCAGACCCAGTACTTC; CDR3aa: CASSIFQGGQLQTQYF
j_gene: TRBJ2-7; d_gene: TRBD2; v_gene: TRBV5-5; abundance: NA; CDR3nt: TGTGCCAGCAGCGGGCGGACTAGCGGGGGGGACCCCTACGAGCAGTACTTC; CDR3aa: CASSGRTSGGDPYEQYF
j_gene: TRBJ1-1; d_gene: NA; v_gene: TRBV15; abundance: few; CDR3nt: TGTGCCACCAGCCCCCGGGTGGGGAACACTGAAGCTTTCTTT; CDR3aa: CATSPRVGNTEAFF
j_gene: TRBJ2-7; d_gene: NA; v_gene: TRBV7-8; abundance: NA; CDR3nt: TGTGCCAGCAGCTTACCCGGGAGCGAGCAGTACTTC; CDR3aa: CASSLPGSEQYF
j_gene: TRBJ2-7; d_gene: NA; v_gene: TRBV6-5; abundance: NA; CDR3nt: TGTGCCAGCAGTTACTCGAACGGGGTCTACGAGCAGTACTTC; CDR3aa: CASSYSNGVYEQYF
j_gene: TRBJ2-2; d_gene: NA; v_gene: TRBV9; abundance: few; CDR3nt: TGTGCCAGCAGCGTAGTTAGCGGCACCGGGGAGCTGTTTTTT; CDR3aa: CASSVVSGTGELFF
j_gene: TRBJ2-1; d_gene: NA; v_gene: TRBV13; abundance: NA; CDR3nt: TGTGCCAGCAGACCGATAGCGGTCCCACCCCACAATGAGCAGTTCTTC; CDR3aa: CASRPIAVPPHNEQFF
j_gene: TRBJ2-2; d_gene: NA; v_gene: TRBV20-1; abundance: few; CDR3nt: TGCAGTGCTAGAGAAGCGGCGGGAACGAACACCGGGGAGCTGTTTTTT; CDR3aa: CSAREAAGTNTGELFF
j_gene: TRBJ1-2; d_gene: NA; v_gene: TRBV7-9; abundance: NA; CDR3nt: TGTGCCAGCAGCTTAGCGGGCATCACGAACCATGGCTACACCTTC; CDR3aa: CASSLAGITNHGYTF
j_gene: TRBJ1-5; d_gene: NA; v_gene: TRBV4-3; abundance: many; CDR3nt: TGCGCCAGCAGCCAAGATCGAGGCCAGCCCCAGCATTTT; CDR3aa: CASSQDRGQPQHF
j_gene: TRBJ2-1; d_gene: TRBD2; v_gene: TRBV6-5; abundance: few; CDR3nt: TGTGCCAGCAGTCGAAGCGGGGGGGAGACCGATGAGCAGTTCTTC; CDR3aa: CASSRSGGETDEQFF
j_gene: TRBJ2-1; d_gene: TRBD2; v_gene: TRBV7-8; abundance: few; CDR3nt: TGTGCCAGCAGCTTAGCGGGAGGGCCGAGCAATGAGCAGTTCTTC; CDR3aa: CASSLAGGPSNEQFF
j_gene: TRBJ1-1; d_gene: TRBD1; v_gene: TRBV5-1; abundance: NA; CDR3nt: TGCGCCAGCCGCTCAGGGGGTAGCACTGAAGCTTTCTTT; CDR3aa: CASRSGGSTEAFF
j_gene: TRBJ2-7; d_gene: NA; v_gene: TRBV15; abundance: NA; CDR3nt: TGTGCCACCAGCAGAGAGGGACATGGAGCCTACGAGCAGTACTTC; CDR3aa: CATSREGHGAYEQYF
j_gene: TRBJ2-1; d_gene: NA; v_gene: TRBV10-3; abundance: NA; CDR3nt: TGTGCCACCAATTATGGGTCCTACAATGAGCAGTTCTTC; CDR3aa: CATNYGSYNEQFF
j_gene: TRBJ2-3; d_gene: NA; v_gene: TRBV27; abundance: few; CDR3nt: TGTGCCAGCAGTTTAGTTGGTTTGCCTAGCACAGATACGCAGTATTTT; CDR3aa: CASSLVGLPSTDTQYF
j_gene: TRBJ2-7; d_gene: NA; v_gene: TRBV15; abundance: NA; CDR3nt: TGTGCCACCAGCCCCCGGGACCGTACCTACGAGCAGTACTTC; CDR3aa: CATSPRDRTYEQYF
j_gene: TRBJ2-2; d_gene: NA; v_gene: TRBV7-9; abundance: few; CDR3nt: TGTGCCAGCAGCCCAAGTCAGAACACCGGGGAGCTGTTTTTT; CDR3aa: CASSPSQNTGELFF
j_gene: TRBJ2-7; d_gene: NA; v_gene: TRBV6-2/TRBV6-3; abundance: once; CDR3nt: TGTGCCAGCAGTTACTTTGGACAGACCTACGAGCAGTACTTC; CDR3aa: CASSYFGQTYEQYF
j_gene: TRBJ1-5; d_gene: TRBD1; v_gene: TRBV29-1; abundance: many; CDR3nt: TGCAGCGTTGGGGAGGGGGCTGGTCAGCCCCAGCATTTT; CDR3aa: CSVGEGAGQPQHF
j_gene: TRBJ2-3; d_gene: NA; v_gene: TRBV20-1; abundance: few; CDR3nt: TGCAGTGCTAGAGTCCGGGACCCTGAGGAAGATACGCAGTATTTT; CDR3aa: CSARVRDPEEDTQYF